This TCR beta chain was documented in a study of blood T cell repertoires in COVID-19. Study information: Material from acute and convalescent COVID-19 was sourced from the United States, Italy and Spain. T cells, B-cell-depleted T cells, or PBMCs supplied cDNA or gDNA.

The CDR3 has 14 residues. The germline V gene has CDR1 MDHEN and CDR2 SYDVKM. J gave up 4 bases and V 10 bases, and 7 bases lay outside the gene matches. The authors' processing: Reference gene primer amplification gave nucleated cell count estimates. Data came from immunoSEQ multiplex PCR; TCRdb stores just in-frame clones and leaves some out. V and J calls and clone size follow that table, whereas D and trimming were derived from the DNA. In the table there are roughly 180,000 clones, less than 90% of which are singletons. Sequenced sample: peripheral blood. The chain combines TRBV28 with TRBJ2-7; TRBD2 agrees at 13 bases. This clonotype originated in a man aged 65 to 85 with active or convalescent COVID-19. DNA of the CDR3: TGTGCCATCCGGACTAGCGGGAGAGGATACGAGCAGTACTTC. Translating gives CAIRTSGRGYEQYF. The complete variable domain, with remaining parts taken from reference TRBV28 and TRBJ2-7, reads DVKVTQSSRYLVKRTGEKVFLECVQDMDHENMFWYRQDPGLGLRLIYFSYDVKMKEKGDIPEGYSVSREKKERFSLILESASTNQTSMYLCAIRTSGRGYEQYFGPGTRLTVT.